Following are 10 T cell receptor beta chains from one sample sequenced in a study of blood T cell repertoires in COVID-19 (dated by TCRdb to about 2020). The library relied on the immunoSEQ multiplex PCR assay. The immuneACCESS repertoire file appears here via TCRdb, limited to in-frame rearrangements. These files lack a portion of the clones; in checked studies, under half of the deficit traces to unresolved V genes, and the cause of the others is not known. This sample holds about 85,000 clones; approximately 83% were observed only once. The ten largest clones represent around 6.5% of the sample. The sequencing input was peripheral blood. Every receptor here comes from a man aged 55 to 69 with acute or convalescent COVID-19.

The sample holds a few counts of this clone. The V call is TRBV7-2, the J call TRBJ2-2; TRBD1 matches 12 bases. The CDR3 runs 18 residues. The germline CDR1 and CDR2 sequences are SGHTA and FQGNSA. Losses at the gene ends were 1 base for V and 6 bases for J; bases not matched to a gene: 9. CDR3 sequence: CASSLVGTGGRSPGELFF. CDR3 coding DNA: TGTGCCAGCAGCTTAGTAGGGACAGGGGGCCGGTCACCCGGGGAGCTGTTTTTT. Together with reference TRBV7-2 and TRBJ2-2, the CDR3 gives the full variable domain: GAGVSQSPSNKVTEKGKDVELRCDPISGHTALYWYRQSLGQGLEFLIYFQGNSAPDKSGLPSDRFSAERTGGSVSTLTIQRTQQEDSAVYLCASSLVGTGGRSPGELFFGEGSRLTVL.

Points on this clone: At the DNA level, this CDR3 is encoded by other sequences in the same sample as well. The chain carries TRBV7-2 and TRBJ2-2, with TRBD2 matching 12 bases. Germline CDR1 is SGHTA and CDR2 is FQGNSA. V was clipped by 4 bases and J by 6 bases; unmatched bases: 6. The CDR3 contains 16 residues. CDR3 protein: CASSSRTSGDAGELFF. The CDR3 DNA reads TGTGCCAGCAGCTCCCGGACTAGCGGGGACGCCGGGGAGCTGTTTTTT.

The chain is built from TRBV25-1 and TRBJ1-4; D might be TRBD1 (6 bases). The ends were cut back, 0 bases at V and 11 bases at J, with 13 bases in the middle. Germline V gene data show CDR1 as MGHDK and CDR2 as SYGVNS. The CDR3 spans 14 residues. The CDR3 reads CASSEYRGKRKLFF. CDR3 coding DNA: TGTGCCAGCAGTGAATACAGGGGAAAGCGGAAACTGTTTTTT.

J is TRBJ1-6 and V is TRBV5-1; D is undetermined. Trimming pared 0 bases from V and 16 bases from J, leaving 8 bases between. Germline CDR1 reads SGHRS; CDR2 reads YFSETQ. The CDR3 sequence is 11 residues long. CDR3 region: CASSLDGSLHF. CDR3 bases: TGCGCCAGCAGCTTGGACGGGTCACTCCACTTT.

The genes are TRBV7-2 and TRBJ2-7; a weak D match, TRBD2 (7 bases). This CDR3 contains 15 residues. Trimming cost V 2 bases and J 6 bases, with 17 bases left between them. In germline, CDR1 is SGHTA, CDR2 FQGNSA. The CDR3 here is CASSLTRGARGEQYF. The CDR3 DNA reads as TGTGCCAGCAGCTTAACTCGGGGGGCGCGTGGCGAGCAGTACTTC.

The chain couples TRBV6-2 or TRBV6-3 to TRBJ1-5; no clear D. The CDR3 is made up of 17 amino acids. Germline assignment: CDR1 MNHEY and CDR2 SVGEGT. Trimming shortened V by 2 bases and J by 2 bases, and 16 bases separated the two germline ends. The CDR3 spells CASSYDSRGLGNQPQHF. The CDR3 DNA sequence: TGTGCCAGCAGTTACGATTCTCGAGGGCTTGGCAATCAGCCCCAGCATTTT.

The chain joins TRBV20-1 to TRBJ1-3, with D perhaps matching TRBD1 (5 bases). CDR3 length: 15 amino acids. Deletions cut 3 bases from V and 0 bases from J, with 12 bases between. Per the germline V gene, CDR1 is DFQATT and CDR2 is SNEGSKA (reference sequence). The CDR3, as DNA: TGCAGTGCTAGTCGTGGGGCCCGCTCTGGAAACACCATATATTTT. Its protein is CSASRGARSGNTIYF.

The J gene is TRBJ2-3, the V gene TRBV10-3, with D possibly matching TRBD2 (5 bases). This CDR3 comprises 13 residues. The V gene's germline CDR1 is ENHRY and CDR2 SYGVKD. Trimming cost V 3 bases and J 4 bases, with 8 bases left between them. The CDR3 region is CAISERGADTQYF. The CDR3 DNA is TGTGCCATCAGTGAACGGGGTGCAGATACGCAGTATTTT.

This chain joins TRBV28 and TRBJ1-2, with 10 bases lining up with TRBD1. Germline assignment: CDR1 MDHEN and CDR2 SYDVKM. The CDR3 consists of 15 residues. V shed 6 bases and J 1 base; nucleotides not matched to a gene: 5. The CDR3: CASRGDRGGNYGYTF. CDR3 DNA sequence: TGTGCCAGCAGAGGGGACAGGGGCGGTAACTATGGCTACACCTTC.

The rearrangement joins TRBV19 to TRBJ1-1; TRBD1 agrees at 9 bases. This CDR3 is built from 16 residues. V shed 5 bases, J shed 1 base, and the junction held 8 bases outside the gene matches. Germline CDR1 is LNHDA and CDR2 is SQIVND (reference sequence). CDR3 DNA: TGTGCCAGTAGTCCACGGACAGGGGTATGGAACACTGAAGCTTTCTTT. Translated: CASSPRTGVWNTEAFF.